The T cell receptor beta chain under discussion was sequenced for a study of blood T cell repertoires in COVID-19. Assay: immunoSEQ multiplex PCR; the TCRdb copy retains only in-frame clones and omits some. The data contain some 350,000 clones, more than 70% of them singletons. All enrollees were about 18 to 95 years old and from fewer than 30 US areas. Clinical history as reported by participants underpinned cohort assignment. This CDR3 region has 15 residues. Trimming took off 3 bases at V and 5 bases at J, with 15 bases between the two ends. The germline V gene encodes CDR1 SNHLY and CDR2 FYNNEI. This chain uses TRBV2 with TRBJ2-3; maybe TRBD2 (7 bases). The sequencing input was PBMCs or T cells enriched from blood (not recorded which). The clonotype comes from a woman younger than 45 who had recovered from COVID-19. The CDR3: CASSEEQGGQDTQYF. CDR3 nucleotides: TGTGCCAGCAGTGAGGAACAGGGAGGGCAAGATACGCAGTATTTT.